Listed below are T cell receptor beta chains from one sample, sequenced in a study of T cell repertoires in cytomegalovirus infection. Their antigens remain unidentified. Each CDR3 protein is one row after TCRdb ran MiXCR on the reads. Of 700,000 to 900,000 distinct CDR3 sequences listed, approximately 32% are singletons. Sequences were derived from cultured CD8+ T cells from PBMCs, sampled from culture after CMV antigen stimulation. These receptors came from a human donor in good health (CMV status not recorded). Some clones in this sample may be carry-over from other donors' samples. Both conserved end residues are part of each CDR3. The D gene is left open where the match is weak. A row's size may be missing; if present it is once, few, many or a size class.

abundance,d_gene,v_gene,len,j_gene,CDR3nt,CDR3aa
few,-,TRBV29-1,13,TRBJ1-1,TGCAGCGTTGAATCGGGGGCCCGTACTGAAGCTTTCTTT,CSVESGARTEAFF
few,TRBD1,TRBV4-1,13,TRBJ2-1,TGCGCCAGCAGCCAACGGGACAGCAATGAGCAGTTCTTC,CASSQRDSNEQFF
many,-,TRBV7-2,12,TRBJ1-5,TGTGCCAGCAGCTTAGCAGGGGTCCCCCAGCATTTT,CASSLAGVPQHF
-,-,TRBV15,15,TRBJ1-5,TGTGCCACCAGCAGAGACGGGACAAGCAATCAGCCCCAGCATTTT,CATSRDGTSNQPQHF
many,-,TRBV7-9,18,TRBJ2-6,TGTGCCAGCAGCTTACAGACAGAGTACCGCTCTGGGGCCAACGTCCTGACTTTC,CASSLQTEYRSGANVLTF
-,-,TRBV19,14,TRBJ1-6,TGTGCCAGTAGTATAGGGGGCAGCCGGAGACCCCTCCACTTT,CASSIGGSRRPLHF
few,TRBD2,TRBV7-4,19,TRBJ2-1,TGTGCCAGCAGCTTAGAACTAGCGGGGGGCTTTAGCTCCTACAATGAGCAGTTCTTC,CASSLELAGGFSSYNEQFF
-,-,TRBV27,14,TRBJ1-2,TGTGCCAGCAGTTTATCCCGGGACAACTATGGCTACACCTTC,CASSLSRDNYGYTF
few,TRBD1,TRBV7-9,14,TRBJ1-2,TGTGCCAGCAGCCCAGGGACAGATCTAAATGGCTACACCTTC,CASSPGTDLNGYTF
-,-,TRBV19,14,TRBJ1-1,TGTGCCAGTATTCAATCCCCAGGGCGCACTGAAGCTTTCTTT,CASIQSPGRTEAFF
-,-,TRBV27,13,TRBJ2-1,TGTGCCAGCAGTTTAACGGATTTGGATGAGCAGTTCTTC,CASSLTDLDEQFF
-,-,TRBV14,17,TRBJ2-5,TGTGCCAGCAGCCGAGGCCAGCCGGGACATTTCCAAGAGACCCAGTACTTC,CASSRGQPGHFQETQYF
-,-,TRBV27,14,TRBJ1-1,TGTGCCAGCAGTTTCGGGGTTTCGGACACTGAAGCTTTCTTT,CASSFGVSDTEAFF
-,TRBD1,TRBV7-4,16,TRBJ2-5,TGTGCCAGCAGCTTAGTGCACGACAGGGGGCGAGAGACCCAGTACTTC,CASSLVHDRGRETQYF
many,-,TRBV7-8,15,TRBJ2-3,TGTGCCAGCAGCGTAAGGGGGTTACGCACAGATACGCAGTATTTT,CASSVRGLRTDTQYF
-,-,TRBV27,13,TRBJ2-2,TGTGCCAGCAGTTTATCCATCACCGGGGAGCTGTTTTTT,CASSLSITGELFF
few,-,TRBV6-5,15,TRBJ1-2,TGTGCCAGCAGTTACTCACGTTCGGCGGGTGGTGGCTACACCTTC,CASSYSRSAGGGYTF
few,-,TRBV27,16,TRBJ1-2,TGTGCCAGCAGCTCATACCCTACAGGGACCGGCTATGGCTACACCTTC,CASSSYPTGTGYGYTF
-,TRBD1,TRBV7-3,14,TRBJ1-3,TGTGCCATCTTCCCAGGGGGCGGGAGTGACACCATATATTTT,CAIFPGGGSDTIYF
few,TRBD1,TRBV28,16,TRBJ1-2,TGTGCCAGCAACGAGGAGCAGGGGGCTGGAGAGGGTGGCTACACCTTC,CASNEEQGAGEGGYTF
few,TRBD1,TRBV12-3/TRBV12-4,14,TRBJ1-2,TGTGCCAGCAGTTCGGACAGGGGGAAATATGGCTACACCTTC,CASSSDRGKYGYTF
-,TRBD1,TRBV27,16,TRBJ1-6,TGTGCCAGCAGTACCCGACAGGGGAGGAGAAATTCACCCCTCCACTTT,CASSTRQGRRNSPLHF
many,-,TRBV14,13,TRBJ1-2,TGTGCCAGCAGCCAAGACCGAGGGTATGGCTACACCTTC,CASSQDRGYGYTF
many,TRBD1,TRBV12-3/TRBV12-4,15,TRBJ1-3,TGTGCCAGCACCCTACCTGACAGGGCTGGAAACACCATATATTTT,CASTLPDRAGNTIYF
-,TRBD2,TRBV7-6,17,TRBJ2-5,TGTGCCAGCAGGACTGACTACGGGGCGGGGGGGCAAGAGACCCAGTACTTC,CASRTDYGAGGQETQYF
few,TRBD2,TRBV6-2/TRBV6-3,17,TRBJ2-3,TGTGCCAGCACCACCCCTGGGGTCGGCGGGGGAGCAGATACGCAGTATTTT,CASTTPGVGGGADTQYF
-,TRBD1,TRBV6-5,14,TRBJ1-2,TGTGCCAGCAGTTATACAGGGGGGAACTATGGCTACACCTTC,CASSYTGGNYGYTF
many,-,TRBV7-8,17,TRBJ2-3,TGTGCCAGCAGCTTAGCCAGACTAGTGACTAGCACAGATACGCAGTATTTT,CASSLARLVTSTDTQYF
many,-,TRBV7-6,13,TRBJ2-7,TGTGCCAGCAGCTTAGCGGCCGCGTACGAGCAGTACTTC,CASSLAAAYEQYF
few,-,TRBV6-1,16,TRBJ2-7,TGTGCCAGCAGTGAAGGGCGGCACCGATCCTCCTACGAGCAGTACTTC,CASSEGRHRSSYEQYF
few,-,TRBV27,13,TRBJ2-1,TGTGCCACCAAGATAAGGGGGGGCAATGAGCAGTTCTTC,CATKIRGGNEQFF
-,-,TRBV7-9,11,TRBJ1-1,TGTGCCAGCAGCTTAGTAAGTGAAACTTTCTTT,CASSLVSETFF
-,TRBD1,TRBV6-1,15,TRBJ1-1,TGTGCCAGCAGAATTGCGAGGGGGCGCGGATCTGAAGCTTTCTTT,CASRIARGRGSEAFF
-,-,TRBV9,13,TRBJ2-1,TGTGCCAGCAGCGTAGCTACGGGGTATGAGCAGTTCTTC,CASSVATGYEQFF
few,-,TRBV6-6,15,TRBJ1-5,TGTGCCAGCAGTTCAGGGACGTATAGCAATCAGCCCCAGCATTTT,CASSSGTYSNQPQHF
-,-,TRBV6-5,14,TRBJ1-2,TGTGCCAGCAGTTACCGCGACAGAAACTGTGGCTACACCTTC,CASSYRDRNCGYTF
few,TRBD1,TRBV27,14,TRBJ1-1,TGTGCCAGCAGTTCCTTAGGGGGCGGAACTGAAGCTTTCTTT,CASSSLGGGTEAFF
many,TRBD2,TRBV4-2,17,TRBJ2-3,TGTGCCAGCAGCCAAGGGACTAGCGGGTTACGCACAGATACGCAGTATTTT,CASSQGTSGLRTDTQYF
few,-,TRBV12-3/TRBV12-4,15,TRBJ2-3,TGTGCCAGCAGTCCGGAACACCGCTTCACAGATACGCAGTATTTT,CASSPEHRFTDTQYF
-,TRBD2,TRBV27,15,TRBJ2-7,TGTGCCAGCAGTTTATCAGGAGCGGGGGTGGGCGAGCAGTACTTC,CASSLSGAGVGEQYF
-,-,TRBV9,14,TRBJ2-2,TGTGCCAGCAGCGACCCTGGGGTAACCGGGGAGCTGTTTTTT,CASSDPGVTGELFF
-,-,TRBV14,13,TRBJ1-4,TGTGCCAGCAGCCCTGAGGCCCATGAAAAACTGTTTTTT,CASSPEAHEKLFF
-,-,TRBV6-1,14,TRBJ2-6,TGTGCCAGCAGTGGAGGGACTGGGGCCAACGTCCTGACTTTC,CASSGGTGANVLTF